The 2 T cell receptor beta chains listed next were all sequenced from one sample in a study of shared clonotypes between healthy human individuals. Profiled with immunoSEQ multiplex PCR; TCRdb holds only in-frame clones, not every one. Among approximately 2.5 million clones listed, about 92% were seen once. Source material: naive CD4+ T cells sorted from blood. Subset in this sample: CD45RA+ positively selected. These TCRs come from a man in his late teens or twenties in good health.

The chain is built from TRBV2 and TRBJ2-7; tentatively, D is TRBD1 (6 bases). The CDR3 loop spans 14 amino acids. V lost 5 bases and J 6 bases, leaving 17 bases between the germline ends. Germline values: CDR1 SNHLY, CDR2 FYNNEI. The CDR3 loop reads CASSWQGTTVEQYF. The CDR3 DNA sequence: TGTGCCAGCAGTTGGCAGGGGACCACCGTCGAGCAGTACTTC.

This chain connects TRBV28 to TRBJ2-2; D perhaps matches TRBD1 (6 bases). Trimming took 4 bases from V and 2 from J, leaving 11 bases between them. Germline CDR1 reads MDHEN; CDR2 reads SYDVKM. The CDR3 covers 15 residues. CDR3 sequence reads: CASSSRGVNTGELFF. CDR3 nucleotide sequence: TGTGCCAGCAGTTCCAGGGGAGTTAACACCGGGGAGCTGTTTTTT.